The TCR beta chain described here comes from a study of blood T cell repertoires in COVID-19. Turning to the study itself: From the United States, Italy and Spain came samples of acute and convalescent COVID-19. The cDNA or gDNA used as material had been derived from T cells, B-cell-depleted T cells, or PBMCs.

Original data processing: Reference gene primers were amplified, and this amplification served to estimate nucleated cell counts. Generated by immunoSEQ multiplex PCR, the TCRdb table keeps only in-frame clones and is missing some. The D gene and trimming were derived from the DNA, and the V and J assignments and clone size from that table. The table has tens of thousands of clones, approximately 90% seen once; the top ten hold around 2.1%. Germline CDR1 SGHAT, CDR2 FQNNGV. The CDR3 consists of 15 residues. The V and J ends lost 5 bases and 5 bases respectively, with 18 bases between them. V gene TRBV11-2 combines with J gene TRBJ2-5, with D tentatively TRBD1 (6 bases). The specimen sequenced was peripheral blood. This receptor was taken from a man aged 45-65 years with acute or convalescent COVID-19. In nucleotides, the CDR3 is TGTGCCAGCAGCCGAACCCGTACAGGGCCGGAGACCCAGTACTTC. It specifies CASSRTRTGPETQYF. Drawing the rest from reference TRBV11-2 and TRBJ2-5, the complete variable domain is EAGVAQSPRYKIIEKRQSVAFWCNPISGHATLYWYQQILGQGPKLLIQFQNNGVVDDSQLPKDRFSAERLKGVDSTLKIQPAKLEDSAVYLCASSRTRTGPETQYFGPGTRLLVL.